This T cell receptor (beta chain) was obtained from a study of Graves' ophthalmopathy and Graves' hyperthyroidism. The study amplified TCR beta CDR3 regions using RNA transcripts. The first-round RT-PCR employed HTBI primers together with the Qiagen OneStep RT-PCR kit. A multiplex PCR was then performed as the second round. Using its own MiXCR run on the multiplex PCR reads, TCRdb lists one record per CDR3 protein. The sample includes about 210,000 distinct CDR3 sequences, around 28% of them seen just once. Per the germline V gene, CDR1 is SGHAT and CDR2 is FQNNGV. The CDR3 has 14 residues. The V and J ends lost 2 bases and 5 bases, in that order; junction bases with no gene match: 6. In this sample, this clonotype turned up many times. Its target is unknown. Study-wide results and caveats: Among thyroid clonotypes expanded above 0.001 frequency, most also appeared in blood. Its predictions of ophthalmopathy progression gave the model almost 71% sensitivity and 72% to 80% specificity.

A diagnosis was made from clinical symptoms together with serum thyroxine, TRAb, thyroid ultrasound and orbital computed tomography. Specimen: peripheral blood. This sequence originates from a man aged 45-60 years with Graves' ophthalmopathy. The rearrangement links TRBV11-2 to TRBJ2-7; TRBD1 agrees at 7 bases. CDR3 region: CASSLRQGPNEQYF. The DNA for the CDR3 is TGTGCCAGCAGCTTACGACAGGGCCCCAACGAGCAGTACTTC.